These 7 T cell receptor beta chains share one sample of origin, sequenced in a study of OX40 agonist ivuxolimab in advanced cancers. Sequencing used immunoSEQ multiplex PCR; TCRdb keeps in-frame clones, though not all of them. The sample yields 65,000 to 90,000 clones, about 80% seen once. Sequenced here: CD4+ or CD8+ T cells sorted from blood, sampled in a trial of the OX40 agonist ivuxolimab. Every receptor here comes from an adult with an advanced solid tumor such as melanoma, head and neck, liver or kidney cancer.

Only a few counts were recorded for this clone. The rearrangement uses TRBV7-8 and TRBJ2-2, with D perhaps matching TRBD1 (5 bases). The V end lost 5 bases, the J end lost 5 bases, and 9 bases lay between the germline ends. Per germline, CDR1 SGHVS and CDR2 FQNEAQ. CDR3 length: 13 residues. CDR3 DNA sequence: TGTGCCAGCAGCATTGACAGTACCGGGGAGCTGTTTTTT. Residues: CASSIDSTGELFF. Full variable domain (rest looked up from reference TRBV7-8 and TRBJ2-2): GAGVSQSPRYKVAKRGQDVALRCDPISGHVSLFWYQQALGQGPEFLTYFQNEAQLDKSGLPSDRFFAERPEGSVSTLKIQRTQQEDSAVYLCASSIDSTGELFFGEGSRLTVL.

This clone was observed a few times. The V and J genes are TRBV28 and TRBJ2-7, with D perhaps matching TRBD2 (6 bases). CDR1 is MDHEN and CDR2 is SYDVKM in the germline V gene. The CDR3 length is 14 residues. V lost 6 bases and J 3 bases, leaving 15 bases between the germline ends. The CDR3 DNA reads as TGTGCCAGCAGCCCCGGGACTGTATACTACGAGCAGTACGTC. It encodes CASSPGTVYYEQYV.

This clone occurred a few times. The chain combines TRBV4-3 with TRBJ1-4; no definite D call. The CDR3 length is 13 residues. Germline CDR1 is LGHNA and CDR2 is YSLEER. The germline V and J ends were trimmed by 3 bases and 5 bases, with 7 bases remaining between them. CDR3 residues: CASSQLKNEKLFF. DNA of the CDR3: TGCGCCAGCAGCCAGCTAAAGAATGAAAAACTGTTTTTT.

This clone was seen once. The chain has TRBV19 and TRBJ2-7; D possibly corresponds to TRBD1 (6 bases). This CDR3 has 14 amino acids. CDR1 and CDR2 from the germline V gene are LNHDA and SQIVND (reference sequence). V was shortened by 8 bases and J by 0 bases, with 14 bases between the two germline ends. CDR3: CASSQGPSSYEQYV. The CDR3 coding sequence is TGTGCCAGTTCCCAGGGGCCGAGCTCCTACGAGCAGTACGTC.

The CDR3 is CASSLNLGTEAFF. In nucleotides, the CDR3 is TGCGCCAGCAGCTTGAATCTTGGGACTGAAGCTTTCTTT. V gene TRBV5-1 combines with J gene TRBJ1-1; D gene ambiguous. Trimming pared 1 base from V and 5 bases from J, leaving 9 bases between. This CDR3 region has 13 residues. Germline V gene lookup returns CDR1 SGHRS and CDR2 YFSETQ.

V and J are TRBV6-5 and TRBJ1-1; D possibly corresponds to TRBD1 (5 bases). The germline V gene has CDR1 MNHEY and CDR2 SVGAGI. Trimming left V 3 bases short and J 5 bases short, with 7 bases between. The length of the CDR3 is 12 residues. The CDR3 nucleotides read TGTGCCAGCAGTTATTGGGGGACTGAAGCTTTCTTT. This sequence encodes CASSYWGTEAFF.

This chain connects TRBV7-9 to TRBJ1-2, with TRBD1 matching 9 bases. Per the germline V gene, CDR1 is SEHNR and CDR2 is FQNEAQ (reference sequence). CDR3 length: 12 amino acids. With 5 bases clipped from V and 7 bases from J, the junction kept 2 bases outside the gene matches. The CDR3 bases are TGTGCCAGCAGCCTGGACAGGGGTGGCTACACCTTC. Protein: CASSLDRGGYTF.